This TCR beta chain originates from a study of spatial heterogeneity in lung cancer. Overall study context: Where present, follow-up PBMC were sequenced a median of about 22 months after resection.

Time point meaning: blood at routine non-recurrence follow-up after resection. Unsorted whole RNA from tumor, nontumor lung or frozen PBMC underwent sequencing. This clonotype showed up many times. Germline V lookup: CDR1 SGHAT, CDR2 FQDESV (reference sequence). The CDR3 extends over 15 amino acids. V was cut by 2 bases and J by 2 bases, with 13 bases left in between. MiXCR was run by TCRdb on the 5' RACE reads, yielding one entry per CDR3 protein. Among some 30,000 distinct CDR3 sequences listed, 5% to 6.5% were seen once. This chain connects TRBV11-1 to TRBJ2-7, with D perhaps assigned TRBD1 or TRBD2 (5 bases each). This receptor was obtained from a female donor with early-stage non-small cell lung cancer. Sequences were derived from PBMCs, sampled at follow-up. As DNA, the CDR3 is TGTGCCAGCAGCTTATTGTCCGGGACCACCTACGAGCAGTACTTC. It encodes CASSLLSGTTYEQYF.